This is a list of T cell receptor beta chains from one sample in a study of blood T cell repertoires in COVID-19. The method was immunoSEQ multiplex PCR; TCRdb's version includes in-frame clones alone and lacks a portion of them. The sample records about 440,000 clones, 85% to 90% being singletons. The sequenced sample consisted of peripheral blood. These TCRs come from a woman in her 30s with acute or convalescent COVID-19. Each CDR3 is given with its conserved first and last residue. The D gene is left open where the match is weak. Only some rows state a clone size, as once, few, many or a class for expanded clones.

V	D	size	length	J	CDR3	DNA
TRBV5-1	.	.	15	TRBJ1-1	CASSLGGLANTEAFF	TGCGCCAGCAGCTTGGGGGGGCTGGCGAACACTGAAGCTTTCTTT
TRBV5-1	TRBD2	once	17	TRBJ2-3	CASSLAPAGVSTDTQYF	TGCGCCAGCAGCTTGGCCCCAGCGGGGGTGAGCACAGATACGCAGTATTTT
TRBV10-1	.	.	13	TRBJ1-1	CASSGTGSTEAFF	TGCGCCAGCAGTGGGACTGGAAGCACTGAAGCTTTCTTT
TRBV15	.	.	15	TRBJ2-3	CATSRLQDNTDTQYF	TGTGCCACCAGCAGATTACAGGATAATACAGATACGCAGTATTTT
TRBV24-1	.	.	13	TRBJ2-4	CATSDWTENIQYF	TGTGCCACCAGTGACTGGACAGAAAACATTCAGTACTTC
TRBV6-5	TRBD2	.	13	TRBJ2-1	CASRGSGGNEQFF	TGTGCCAGCAGAGGCAGCGGGGGTAATGAGCAGTTCTTC
TRBV27	.	.	16	TRBJ2-2	CASRMLGQGSTGELFF	TGTGCCAGCAGAATGTTAGGGCAGGGTAGTACCGGGGAGCTGTTTTTT
TRBV13	.	few	15	TRBJ1-6	CASSDRGGMDSPLHF	TGTGCCAGCAGCGATAGGGGAGGGATGGATTCACCCCTCCACTTT
TRBV24-1	.	.	14	TRBJ2-5	CATSSNAGEETQYF	TGTGCCACGAGCAGCAACGCCGGAGAAGAGACCCAGTACTTC
TRBV11-2	.	.	13	TRBJ2-7	CASSWAGAGEQYF	TGTGCCAGCAGCTGGGCAGGGGCTGGAGAGCAGTACTTC
TRBV11-2	TRBD2	.	15	TRBJ2-5	CASNTAGGRFETQYF	TGTGCCAGCAACACAGCGGGGGGGCGGTTCGAGACCCAGTACTTC
TRBV5-1	TRBD2	once	20	TRBJ2-5	CASSLDNAASLRGGRETQYF	TGCGCCAGCAGCTTGGACAACGCCGCCTCGTTGCGGGGGGGCCGTGAGACCCAGTACTTC
TRBV6-2/TRBV6-3	.	.	15	TRBJ2-3	CASSYGETLPDTQYF	TGTGCCAGCAGTTACGGGGAGACCCTACCAGATACGCAGTATTTT
TRBV7-9	TRBD2	.	17	TRBJ2-1	CASNGEAGGLSYNEQFF	TGTGCCAGCAATGGGGAAGCGGGGGGCCTCTCCTACAATGAGCAGTTCTTC
TRBV27	.	once	21	TRBJ1-5	CASSLTGYHFGQSYSNQPQHF	TGTGCCAGCAGTTTAACGGGATATCACTTCGGGCAGTCCTATAGCAATCAGCCCCAGCATTTT
TRBV2	.	.	13	TRBJ2-2	CASVQGNTGELFF	TGTGCCAGCGTTCAGGGTAACACCGGGGAGCTGTTTTTT
TRBV20-1	TRBD2	few	11	TRBJ2-3	CSAFGGDTQYF	TGCAGTGCCTTCGGGGGGGATACGCAGTATTTT
TRBV6-5	.	once	15	TRBJ2-3	CASASGQTGKDTQYF	TGTGCCAGCGCCTCAGGCCAGACGGGGAAAGATACGCAGTATTTT
TRBV18	TRBD1	.	16	TRBJ1-6	CASSRGPGQGNSPLHF	TGTGCCAGCTCACGCGGCCCGGGACAGGGTAATTCACCCCTCCACTTT
TRBV30	TRBD1	.	18	TRBJ2-2	CAWSGGTGHARDTGELFF	TGTGCCTGGAGCGGCGGGACAGGGCATGCTCGGGACACCGGGGAGCTGTTTTTT
TRBV27	.	once	14	TRBJ2-7	CASIGGAYPYEQYF	TGTGCCAGCATTGGGGGGGCTTACCCCTACGAGCAGTACTTC
TRBV30	TRBD1	.	14	TRBJ2-2	CAWTRTGEFGELFF	TGTGCCTGGACAAGGACAGGGGAATTTGGGGAGCTGTTTTTT
TRBV5-1	TRBD1	.	14	TRBJ1-2	CASSLGQGGYGYTF	TGCGCCAGCAGCTTGGGGCAGGGGGGCTATGGCTACACCTTC
TRBV20-1	TRBD1	.	15	TRBJ1-1	CSASLRQGGLTEAFF	TGCAGTGCTAGTTTACGCCAGGGGGGCCTCACTGAAGCTTTCTTT
TRBV5-1	TRBD2	.	13	TRBJ2-7	CASRSGGADEQYF	TGCGCCAGCAGGAGCGGGGGGGCCGACGAGCAGTACTTC
TRBV10-3	TRBD1	.	15	TRBJ1-2	CAISAQDRGYYGYTF	TGTGCCATCAGTGCTCAGGACAGGGGCTACTATGGCTACACCTTC
TRBV19	.	.	15	TRBJ1-6	CASSTQQRYNSPLHF	TGTGCCAGTAGTACACAACAGAGATATAATTCACCCCTCCACTTT
TRBV7-8	TRBD1	.	17	TRBJ1-5	CASSLGGTGGSSQPQHF	TGTGCCAGCAGCTTAGGAGGGACAGGGGGTAGTAGTCAGCCCCAGCATTTT
TRBV12-5	TRBD1	.	17	TRBJ1-5	CASGLGDSRISNQPQHF	TGTGCTAGTGGTTTGGGGGACAGCCGTATCAGCAATCAGCCCCAGCATTTT
TRBV2	TRBD1	.	12	TRBJ2-5	CASSWGQTTQYF	TGTGCCAGCAGCTGGGGACAGACGACCCAGTACTTC
TRBV19	TRBD1	.	14	TRBJ1-5	CASSMDRVRQPQHF	TGTGCCAGTAGTATGGACAGGGTTAGGCAGCCCCAGCATTTT
TRBV2	TRBD1	.	14	TRBJ1-2	CASQTGTGSYGYTF	TGTGCCAGCCAAACCGGGACAGGGAGTTATGGCTACACCTTC
TRBV5-4	TRBD1	.	15	TRBJ2-5	CASSSGQRIQETQYF	TGTGCCAGCAGCTCGGGACAGCGAATCCAAGAGACCCAGTACTTC
TRBV11-1	.	once	16	TRBJ2-5	CASSSSRDTPSETQYF	TGTGCCAGCAGCTCCTCCCGGGACACTCCGTCAGAGACCCAGTACTTC
TRBV11-2	TRBD2	.	16	TRBJ2-1	CASSLTSGGTVDEQFF	TGTGCCAGCAGCTTGACTAGCGGGGGCACCGTTGATGAGCAGTTCTTC
TRBV29-1	.	once	14	TRBJ1-5	CSVATANSNQPQHF	TGCAGCGTGGCGACTGCGAATAGCAATCAGCCCCAGCATTTT
TRBV11-2	.	.	16	TRBJ1-6	CASRSGPRGYNSPLHF	TGTGCCAGCAGATCTGGACCCAGGGGCTACAATTCACCCCTCCACTTT
TRBV6-5	.	once	15	TRBJ2-7	CASSDRDIDSYEQYF	TGTGCCAGCAGCGACCGGGACATCGACTCCTACGAGCAGTACTTC
TRBV7-6	.	.	12	TRBJ2-2	CASSPPVGELFF	TGTGCCAGCAGCCCCCCCGTAGGGGAGCTGTTTTTT
TRBV2	TRBD1	.	13	TRBJ1-2	CASTGQGAYGYTF	TGTGCCAGCACCGGACAGGGGGCCTATGGCTACACCTTC
TRBV6-1	TRBD1	.	13	TRBJ1-6	CASRDRGNSPLHF	TGTGCCAGCAGGGACAGGGGTAATTCACCCCTCCACTTT
TRBV4-1	.	.	14	TRBJ2-3	CASSPNPRSDTQYF	TGCGCCAGCAGCCCTAACCCCAGGTCAGATACGCAGTATTTT
TRBV3-1/TRBV3-2	.	once	13	TRBJ1-6	CASSDRLGSPLHF	TGTGCCAGCAGCGACAGGTTAGGATCACCCCTCCACTTT
TRBV7-9	.	.	13	TRBJ1-1	CASSQTGGREAFF	TGTGCCAGCAGCCAGACAGGTGGCCGTGAAGCTTTCTTT
TRBV1	.	.	12	TRBJ2-5	CRGVRGQETQYF	TGCAGGGGGGTGCGGGGCCAAGAGACCCAGTACTTC
TRBV5-8	TRBD1	.	16	TRBJ1-4	CASSLGRRGTNEKLFF	TGTGCCAGCAGCTTGGGTCGCAGGGGGACGAATGAAAAACTGTTTTTT
TRBV5-1	.	.	15	TRBJ2-5	CASSLASQGQETQYF	TGCGCCAGCAGCTTAGCCAGCCAGGGCCAAGAGACCCAGTACTTC
TRBV30	.	.	15	TRBJ1-1	CAWSVGGYGNTEAFF	TGTGCCTGGAGTGTGGGAGGTTACGGGAACACTGAAGCTTTCTTT
TRBV4-1	TRBD2	.	16	TRBJ2-1	CASSQDRAGGWNEQFF	TGCGCCAGCAGCCAAGATAGAGCGGGGGGGTGGAATGAGCAGTTCTTC
TRBV18	.	.	16	TRBJ2-7	CASSLRSQTASYEQYF	TGTGCCAGCTCACTAAGGTCCCAGACTGCCTCCTACGAGCAGTACTTC
TRBV6-4	TRBD2	.	19	TRBJ2-1	CASSDSPAPYSGGSNEQFF	TGTGCCAGCAGTGACTCCCCAGCCCCCTATAGCGGGGGTTCCAATGAGCAGTTCTTC
TRBV6-5	TRBD2	once	15	TRBJ2-7	CASSYSRGDSYEQYF	TGTGCCAGCAGTTACAGTCGGGGGGACTCCTACGAGCAGTACTTC
TRBV14	TRBD1	.	15	TRBJ1-2	CASSPSDRGPSGYTF	TGTGCCAGCAGCCCATCGGACAGGGGGCCTAGCGGCTACACCTTC
TRBV9	.	.	15	TRBJ1-4	CASSAGPRGNEKLFF	TGTGCCAGCAGCGCAGGTCCCAGGGGTAATGAAAAACTGTTTTTT
TRBV2	.	.	15	TRBJ2-2	CASSEGGANTGELFF	TGTGCCAGCAGTGAAGGGGGAGCGAACACCGGGGAGCTGTTTTTT
TRBV5-1	.	.	14	TRBJ1-1	CASSLAGFSTEAFF	TGCGCCAGCAGCTTGGCAGGGTTTAGCACTGAAGCTTTCTTT
TRBV20-1	.	.	11	TRBJ1-1	CSAAGKTEAFF	TGCAGTGCGGCAGGGAAAACTGAAGCTTTCTTT